The 5 T cell receptor beta chains below all came from one sample that was sequenced in a study of blood T cells in healthy people across ages. Primers used in a second PCR of about 6 to 12 cycles were a sample-barcoded 5' primer and a J-beta primer mix. TCRdb ran MiXCR on the 5' RACE reads and lists one entry per CDR3 protein. The top ten hold approximately 3.7% of the sample, which has hundreds of thousands of distinct CDR3 sequences, around 21% seen once. Sequencing was done on a sample of blood. These receptors were obtained from a man between 65 and 80 years old in good health.

The chain uses TRBV7-8 and TRBJ2-7, with D possibly TRBD2 on 5 matching bases. V was pared by 2 bases and J by 6 bases, with 17 bases between. The CDR3 has 15 amino acids. CDR1 and CDR2 (germline): SGHVS, FQNEAQ. The CDR3 is CASSLLSGSDGEQYF. The CDR3 DNA is TGTGCCAGCAGCTTACTCTCGGGGAGCGACGGCGAGCAGTACTTC.

This clonotype turned up a few times. This chain's CDR3 is CSAQRLTQYF. The CDR3 DNA follows: TGCAGTGCTCAGAGGCTGACCCAGTACTTC. The V and J genes are TRBV20-1 and TRBJ2-5, with no clear D. The V and J ends lost 5 bases and 7 bases respectively, with 8 bases between them. This CDR3 comprises 10 residues. Per germline, CDR1 DFQATT and CDR2 SNEGSKA (reference sequence).

The rearrangement uses TRBV9 and TRBJ1-4; D unresolved. Germline V gives CDR1 SGDLS, CDR2 YYNGEE. The CDR3 is 13 amino acids. V was shortened by 4 bases and J by 5 bases, with 9 bases between the two germline ends. The CDR3 protein is CASSPDRNEKLFF. The CDR3 DNA follows: TGTGCCAGCAGCCCGGACCGAAATGAAAAACTGTTTTTT.

This clonotype was observed a few times. The chain uses TRBV5-1 and TRBJ1-1; no clear D. Germline CDR1 is SGHRS and CDR2 is YFSETQ. The CDR3 has 15 amino acids. V was shortened by 2 bases and J by 0 bases, with 11 bases between the two germline ends. CDR3: CASSLTAQMNTEAFF. DNA of the CDR3: TGCGCCAGCAGCTTAACAGCTCAGATGAACACTGAAGCTTTCTTT.

This clonotype occurred many times. This sequence joins TRBV7-9 and TRBJ2-7, with a tentative D call TRBD1 (6 bases). Between the trimmed V and J ends, which lost 5 bases and 4 bases, there was a span of 15 bases. There are 14 residues in the CDR3. Germline values: CDR1 SEHNR, CDR2 FQNEAQ (reference sequence). The CDR3 is CASSPGTTSYEQYF. In DNA form, the CDR3 reads TGTGCCAGCAGCCCCGGGACAACGAGTTACGAGCAGTACTTC. The full variable domain, its missing parts supplied by reference TRBV7-9 and TRBJ2-7, is DTGVSQNPRHKITKRGQNVTFRCDPISEHNRLYWYRQTLGQGPEFLTYFQNEAQLEKSRLLSDRFSAERPKGSFSTLEIQRTEQGDSAMYLCASSPGTTSYEQYFGPGTRLTVT.